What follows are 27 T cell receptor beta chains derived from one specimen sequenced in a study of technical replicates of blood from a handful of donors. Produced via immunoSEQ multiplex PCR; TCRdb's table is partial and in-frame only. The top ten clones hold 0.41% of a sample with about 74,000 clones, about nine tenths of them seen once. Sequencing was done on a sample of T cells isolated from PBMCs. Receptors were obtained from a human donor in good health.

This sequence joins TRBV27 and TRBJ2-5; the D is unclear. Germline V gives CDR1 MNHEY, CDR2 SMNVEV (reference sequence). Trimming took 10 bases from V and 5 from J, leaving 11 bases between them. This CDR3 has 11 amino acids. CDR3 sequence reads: CATETGETQYF. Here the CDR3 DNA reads TGTGCCACCGAAACCGGGGAGACCCAGTACTTC.

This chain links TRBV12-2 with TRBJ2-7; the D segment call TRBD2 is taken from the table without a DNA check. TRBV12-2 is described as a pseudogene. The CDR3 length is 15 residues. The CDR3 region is CASRPTPSGSYEQYF. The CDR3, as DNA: TGTGCAAGTCGTCCTACTCCTAGCGGGAGCTACGAGCAGTACTTC.

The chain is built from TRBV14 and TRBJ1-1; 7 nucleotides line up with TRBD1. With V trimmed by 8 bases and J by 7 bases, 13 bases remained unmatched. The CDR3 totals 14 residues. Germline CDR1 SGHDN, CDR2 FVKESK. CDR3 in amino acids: CASQFTGVRGEAFF. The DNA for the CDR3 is TGTGCCAGCCAATTTACAGGGGTTCGGGGTGAAGCTTTCTTT.

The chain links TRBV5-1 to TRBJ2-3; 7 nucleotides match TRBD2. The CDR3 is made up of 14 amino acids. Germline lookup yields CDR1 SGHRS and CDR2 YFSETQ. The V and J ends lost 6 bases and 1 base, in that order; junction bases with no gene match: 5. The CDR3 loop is CASTPGGGTDTQYF. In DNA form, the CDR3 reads TGCGCCAGCACCCCGGGAGGTGGCACAGATACGCAGTATTTT.

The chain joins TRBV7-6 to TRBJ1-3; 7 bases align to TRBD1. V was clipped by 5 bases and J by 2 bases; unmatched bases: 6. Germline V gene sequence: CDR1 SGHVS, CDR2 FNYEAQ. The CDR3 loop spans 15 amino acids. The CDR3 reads CASSPGTATGNTIYF. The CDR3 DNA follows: TGTGCCAGCAGCCCTGGGACAGCGACTGGAAACACCATATATTTT. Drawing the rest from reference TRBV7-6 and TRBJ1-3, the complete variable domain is GAGVSQSPRYKVTKRGQDVALRCDPISGHVSLYWYRQALGQGPEFLTYFNYEAQQDKSGLPNDRFSAERPEGSISTLTIQRTEQRDSAMYRCASSPGTATGNTIYFGEGSWLTVV.

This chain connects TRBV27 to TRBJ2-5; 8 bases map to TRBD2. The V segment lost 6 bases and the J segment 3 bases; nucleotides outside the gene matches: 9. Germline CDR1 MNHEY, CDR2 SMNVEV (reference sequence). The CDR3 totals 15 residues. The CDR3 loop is CASSQLTLAEETQYF. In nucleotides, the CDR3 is TGTGCCAGCAGCCAACTTACACTAGCGGAAGAGACCCAGTACTTC.

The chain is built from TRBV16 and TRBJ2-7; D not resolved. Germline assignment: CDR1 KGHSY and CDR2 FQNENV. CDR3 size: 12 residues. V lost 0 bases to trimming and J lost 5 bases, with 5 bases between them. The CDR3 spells CASSQSRDEQYF. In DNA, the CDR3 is TGTGCCAGCAGCCAATCAAGAGACGAGCAGTACTTC.

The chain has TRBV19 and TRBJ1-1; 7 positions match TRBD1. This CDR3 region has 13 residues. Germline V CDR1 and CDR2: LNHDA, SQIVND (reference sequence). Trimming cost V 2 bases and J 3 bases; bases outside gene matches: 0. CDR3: CASSIQGDTEAFF. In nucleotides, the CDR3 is TGTGCCAGTAGTATACAGGGGGACACTGAAGCTTTCTTT. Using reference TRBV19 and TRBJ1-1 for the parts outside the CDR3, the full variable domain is DGGITQSPKYLFRKEGQNVTLSCEQNLNHDAMYWYRQDPGQGLRLIYYSQIVNDFQKGDIAEGYSVSREKKESFPLTVTSAQKNPTAFYLCASSIQGDTEAFFGQGTRLTVV.

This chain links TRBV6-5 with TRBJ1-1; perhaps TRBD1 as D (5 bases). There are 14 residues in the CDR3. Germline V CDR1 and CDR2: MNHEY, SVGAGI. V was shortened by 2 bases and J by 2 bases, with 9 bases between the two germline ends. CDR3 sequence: CASSYDGGNTEAFF. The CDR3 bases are TGTGCCAGCAGTTACGACGGGGGTAACACTGAAGCTTTCTTT.

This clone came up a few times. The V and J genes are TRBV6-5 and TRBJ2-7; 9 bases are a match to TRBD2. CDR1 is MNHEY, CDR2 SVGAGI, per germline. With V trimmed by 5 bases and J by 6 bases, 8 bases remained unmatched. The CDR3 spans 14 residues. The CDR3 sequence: CASSHLAGEFEQYF. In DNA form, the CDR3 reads TGTGCCAGCAGTCACTTAGCGGGAGAGTTCGAGCAGTACTTC.

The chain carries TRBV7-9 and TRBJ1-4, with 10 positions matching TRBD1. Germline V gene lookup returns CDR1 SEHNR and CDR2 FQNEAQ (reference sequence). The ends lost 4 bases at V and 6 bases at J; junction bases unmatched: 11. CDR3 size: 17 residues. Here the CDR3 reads CASSSRKFGTGDEKLFF. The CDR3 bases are TGTGCCAGCAGCTCTCGGAAATTTGGGACAGGGGATGAAAAACTGTTTTTT.

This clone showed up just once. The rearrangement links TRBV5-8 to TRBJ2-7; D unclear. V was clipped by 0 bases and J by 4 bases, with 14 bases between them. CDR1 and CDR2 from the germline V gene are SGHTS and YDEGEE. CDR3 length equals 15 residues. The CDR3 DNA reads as TGTGCCAGCAGCTTGGTCGGAGAGGTTGAATACGAGCAGTACTTC. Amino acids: CASSLVGEVEYEQYF.

The CDR3 bases are TGCGCCAGCAGCAATTTAGCGGGAGGGCGCTCCTACGAGCAGTACTTC. Protein: CASSNLAGGRSYEQYF. The gene calls are TRBV5-1 and TRBJ2-7, with TRBD2 identical over 11 bases. Germline V CDR1 and CDR2: SGHRS, YFSETQ. Unmatched junction bases numbered 6, after V lost 4 bases and J lost 0 bases. This CDR3 is built from 16 residues.

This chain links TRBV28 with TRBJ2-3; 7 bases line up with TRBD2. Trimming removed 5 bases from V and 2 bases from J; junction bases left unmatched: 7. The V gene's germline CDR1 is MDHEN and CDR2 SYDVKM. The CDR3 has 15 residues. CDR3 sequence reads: CASSPHLAATDTQYF. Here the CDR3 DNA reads TGTGCCAGCAGTCCCCATCTAGCGGCCACAGATACGCAGTATTTT. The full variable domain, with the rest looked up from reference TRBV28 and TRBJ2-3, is DVKVTQSSRYLVKRTGEKVFLECVQDMDHENMFWYRQDPGLGLRLIYFSYDVKMKEKGDIPEGYSVSREKKERFSLILESASTNQTSMYLCASSPHLAATDTQYFGPGTRLTVL.

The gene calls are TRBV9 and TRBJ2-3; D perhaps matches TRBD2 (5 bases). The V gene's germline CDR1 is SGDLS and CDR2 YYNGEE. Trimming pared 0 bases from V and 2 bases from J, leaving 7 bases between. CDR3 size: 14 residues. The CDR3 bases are TGTGCCAGCAGCGTAGAAGGACTCACAGATACGCAGTATTTT. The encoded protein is CASSVEGLTDTQYF.

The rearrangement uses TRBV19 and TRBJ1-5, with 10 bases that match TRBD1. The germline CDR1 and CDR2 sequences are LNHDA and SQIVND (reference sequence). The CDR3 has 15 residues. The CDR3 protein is CAFRDRGQRGQPQHF. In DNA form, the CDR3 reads TGTGCTTTCCGGGACAGGGGTCAGCGGGGTCAGCCCCAGCATTTT.

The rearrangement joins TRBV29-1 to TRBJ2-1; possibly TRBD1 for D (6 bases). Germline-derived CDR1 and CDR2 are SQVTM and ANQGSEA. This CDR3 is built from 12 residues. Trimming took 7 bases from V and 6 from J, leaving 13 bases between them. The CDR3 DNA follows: TGCAGCGGACATCAGGGGCTCAATGAGCAGTTCTTC. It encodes CSGHQGLNEQFF.

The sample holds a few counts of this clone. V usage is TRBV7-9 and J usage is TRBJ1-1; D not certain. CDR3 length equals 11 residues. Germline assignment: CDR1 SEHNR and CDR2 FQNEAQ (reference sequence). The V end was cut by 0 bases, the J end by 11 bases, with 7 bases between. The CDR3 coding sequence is TGTGCCAGCAGCTTAGCGCTGGAGGCTTTCTTT. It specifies CASSLALEAFF.

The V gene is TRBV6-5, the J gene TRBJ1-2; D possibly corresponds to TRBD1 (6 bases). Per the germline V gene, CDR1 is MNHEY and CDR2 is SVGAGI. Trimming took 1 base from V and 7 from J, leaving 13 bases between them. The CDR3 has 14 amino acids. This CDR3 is CASSYLLGAGGYTF. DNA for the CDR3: TGTGCCAGCAGTTACTTGCTGGGGGCAGGTGGCTACACCTTC.

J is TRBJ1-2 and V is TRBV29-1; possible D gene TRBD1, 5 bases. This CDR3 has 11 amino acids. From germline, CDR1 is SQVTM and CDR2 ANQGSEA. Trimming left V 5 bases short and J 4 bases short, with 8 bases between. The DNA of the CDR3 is TGCAGCGTTAGGGGTGCCTATGGCTACACCTTC. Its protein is CSVRGAYGYTF.

For the CDR3, the DNA is TGTGCCAGCCATGAGACCCAGTACTTC. Its protein product is CASHETQYF. The chain links TRBV21-1 to TRBJ2-5; the DNA was not used to check the table's D call, TRBD1. TRBV21-1 is labeled a pseudogene. The CDR3 totals 9 residues.

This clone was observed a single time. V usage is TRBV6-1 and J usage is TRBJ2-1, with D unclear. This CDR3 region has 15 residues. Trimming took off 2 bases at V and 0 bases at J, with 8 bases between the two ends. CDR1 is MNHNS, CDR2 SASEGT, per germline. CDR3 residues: CASSERLTSYNEQFF. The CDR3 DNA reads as TGTGCCAGCAGTGAAAGACTCACCTCCTACAATGAGCAGTTCTTC.

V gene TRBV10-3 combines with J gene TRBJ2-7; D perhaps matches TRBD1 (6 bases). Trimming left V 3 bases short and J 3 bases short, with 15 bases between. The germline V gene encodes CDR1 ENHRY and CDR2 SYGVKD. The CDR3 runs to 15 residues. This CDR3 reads CAISDSGQSHYEQYF. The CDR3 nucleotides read TGTGCCATCAGTGACTCAGGACAGTCCCACTACGAGCAGTACTTC.

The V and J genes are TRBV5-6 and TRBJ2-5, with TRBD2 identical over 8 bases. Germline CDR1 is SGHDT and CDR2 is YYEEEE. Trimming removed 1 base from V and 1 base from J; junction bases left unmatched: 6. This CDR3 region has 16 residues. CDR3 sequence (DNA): TGTGCCAGCAGCTTGTACCTAGCGGGCCGCCAAGAGACCCAGTACTTC. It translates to CASSLYLAGRQETQYF.

The CDR3 nucleotides read TGTGCCAGCAGTGAAGGGTGGGCGGGGGACAATGAGCAGTTCTTC. Its translation is CASSEGWAGDNEQFF. V gene TRBV2 combines with J gene TRBJ2-1; TRBD2 matches 7 bases. The length of the CDR3 is 15 residues. V dropped 1 base and J dropped 5; count of bases not matched to a gene: 5. Germline V gene sequence: CDR1 SNHLY, CDR2 FYNNEI.

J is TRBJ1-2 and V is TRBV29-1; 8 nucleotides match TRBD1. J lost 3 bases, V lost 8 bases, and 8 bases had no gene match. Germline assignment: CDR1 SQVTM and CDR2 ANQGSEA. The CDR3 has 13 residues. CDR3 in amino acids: CSFRPTGDYGYTF. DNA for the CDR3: TGCAGCTTTAGACCGACAGGGGACTATGGCTACACCTTC.

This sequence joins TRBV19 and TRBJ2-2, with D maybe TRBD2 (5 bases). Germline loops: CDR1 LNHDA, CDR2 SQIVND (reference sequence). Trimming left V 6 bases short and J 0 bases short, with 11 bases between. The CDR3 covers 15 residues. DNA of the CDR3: TGTGCCAGTAGACGGGGTGCAACGAACACCGGGGAGCTGTTTTTT. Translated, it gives CASRRGATNTGELFF.